Below are 12 T cell receptor beta chains sequenced from a single sample in a study of T cells in localized non-small cell lung cancer. The table came from immunoSEQ multiplex PCR; TCRdb's copy has only in-frame clones and leaves some out. The sample consists of nearly 11,000 clones, roughly nine tenths of them appearing once. Sequences were derived from peripheral blood, sampled before any cancer treatment. The source is a male donor older than 55 with stage III lung adenocarcinoma.

The chain carries TRBV18 and TRBJ2-5; 7 nucleotides agree with TRBD1. The germline V gene encodes CDR1 KGHSH and CDR2 LQKENI. With 8 bases clipped from V and 5 bases from J, the junction kept 8 bases outside the gene matches. The CDR3 extends over 13 amino acids. CDR3: CASLQGQTETQYF. In nucleotides, the CDR3 is TGTGCCAGCCTCCAGGGACAGACTGAGACCCAGTACTTC.

The chain carries TRBV20-1 and TRBJ2-5; D unclear. The V gene lost 3 bases and the J gene lost 3 bases, with 5 bases spanning the gap. This CDR3 is built from 11 residues. The germline CDR1 and CDR2 sequences are DFQATT and SNEGSKA (reference sequence). The CDR3 loop reads CSARREETQYF. The CDR3 DNA follows: TGCAGTGCTAGGCGAGAAGAGACCCAGTACTTC.

The CDR3 reads CAWNGGLNTEAFF. Here the CDR3 DNA reads TGTGCCTGGAATGGGGGACTGAACACTGAAGCTTTCTTT. The chain couples TRBV30 to TRBJ1-1; weak D call: TRBD1 (5 bases). The CDR3 is 13 residues long. Trimming cost V 4 bases and J 0 bases, with 9 bases left between them. Germline CDR1 and CDR2: GTSNPN and SVGIG (reference sequence).

This clone was picked up one time. The rearrangement joins TRBV11-2 to TRBJ2-7; 10 bases agree with TRBD2. The germline V gene encodes CDR1 SGHAT and CDR2 FQNNGV. This CDR3 is 17 amino acids long. After removal of 5 bases from V and 2 bases from J, the junction contained 12 bases not matched to a gene. Here the CDR3 reads CASSMLRLAGMAYEQYF. DNA for the CDR3: TGTGCCAGCAGCATGCTCCGACTAGCGGGTATGGCCTACGAGCAGTACTTC.

The CDR3 loop reads CASSVSSGASTDTQYF. DNA for the CDR3: TGTGCCAGCAGTGTATCTAGCGGAGCTAGCACAGATACGCAGTATTTT. The V and J genes are TRBV6-1 and TRBJ2-3, with 7 bases identical to TRBD2. V lost 4 bases, J lost 0 bases, and 7 bases stayed unmatched. The CDR3 is made up of 16 amino acids. Germline loops: CDR1 MNHNS, CDR2 SASEGT.

The V gene is TRBV11-2, the J gene TRBJ2-1; D might be TRBD2 (5 bases). Trimming cost V 5 bases and J 8 bases, with 13 bases left between them. CDR1 and CDR2 (germline): SGHAT, FQNNGV. This CDR3 is 13 amino acids long. Here the CDR3 reads CASSPSMRDEQFF. CDR3 nucleotides: TGTGCCAGCAGCCCCTCGATGAGGGATGAGCAGTTCTTC.

This clone turned up a few times. The genes are TRBV6-8 and TRBJ2-7, with 7 bases lining up with TRBD1. This CDR3 comprises 14 residues. The ends lost 1 base at V and 2 bases at J; junction bases unmatched: 2. Germline lookup yields CDR1 MNHGY and CDR2 SAAAGT. CDR3 nucleotides: TGTGCCAGCAGTTACTGGACAGGTACCTACGAGCAGTACTTC. The encoded protein is CASSYWTGTYEQYF.

This sequence joins TRBV5-1 and TRBJ2-7, with D possibly being TRBD1 (6 bases). CDR3 length: 15 amino acids. Germline-derived CDR1 and CDR2 are SGHRS and YFSETQ. Trimming cost V 6 bases and J 0 bases, with 16 bases left between them. The CDR3 coding sequence is TGCGCCAGCACTTCCGGACAGATTGGCTCCTACGAGCAGTACTTC. Translating gives CASTSGQIGSYEQYF.

The chain links TRBV28 to TRBJ2-1; no clear D gene. CDR3 size: 13 residues. Per germline, CDR1 MDHEN and CDR2 SYDVKM. The V and J ends lost 2 bases and 4 bases respectively, with 6 bases between them. In DNA, the CDR3 is TGTGCCAGCAGTTTACAGCCGTACAATGAGCAGTTCTTC. Translating it yields CASSLQPYNEQFF.

Written as DNA, the CDR3 is TGTGCCAGCTCACCGGCAGGGGGTGGCAATGAGCAGTTCTTC. This sequence encodes CASSPAGGGNEQFF. The chain joins TRBV18 to TRBJ2-1; 7 bases agree with TRBD1. V shed 3 bases and J 6 bases; nucleotides not matched to a gene: 5. This CDR3 region has 14 residues. The germline CDR1 and CDR2 sequences are KGHSH and LQKENI.

The CDR3 coding sequence is TGTGCCAGCAGCAAGGACAGGGTCAATCAGCCCCAGCATTTT. Amino acid sequence: CASSKDRVNQPQHF. The chain carries TRBV7-2 and TRBJ1-5; TRBD1 aligns across 8 bases. V lost 5 bases to trimming and J lost 3 bases; unmatched junction nucleotides: 3. CDR1 is SGHTA, CDR2 FQGNSA, per germline. This CDR3 contains 14 residues.

The J gene is TRBJ2-4, the V gene TRBV28, with a tentative D call TRBD1 (6 bases). This CDR3 contains 17 residues. Per germline, CDR1 MDHEN and CDR2 SYDVKM. The ends were cut back, 2 bases at V and 6 bases at J, with 20 bases in the middle. CDR3 amino acids: CASSLPQRRGVGNIQYF. The CDR3 DNA reads as TGTGCCAGCAGTTTACCTCAACGCAGGGGTGTTGGAAACATTCAGTACTTC.